The present TCR beta chain was sequenced within a study of post-analysis software for immune sequencing data. Study-wide background: Progressive-relapsing, secondary progressive and relapsing-remitting multiple sclerosis were among the disease courses included.

Comments on this clonotype: The antigen is unknown.

This CDR3 contains 16 residues. Trimming shortened V by 2 bases and J by 4 bases, and 15 bases separated the two germline ends. CDR1 SGHTA and CDR2 FQGNSA come from the germline V gene. Unique molecular identifiers were present in the TCR beta cDNA libraries. Using its own MiXCR run on the PCR reads, TCRdb lists one record per CDR3 protein. The sample has under 900,000 distinct CDR3 sequences, roughly 50% seen once; the top ten hold approximately 4.4%. General study points: Compared with controls, patients had more of about 5 TRBV segments, including TRBV5-6, TRBV5-1 and TRBV20-1.

The rearrangement links TRBV7-2 to TRBJ1-5; D is unclear. The TCR comes from a girl aged 5 to 17 with multiple sclerosis. The specimen was blood. The CDR3 reads CASSLKPDGRNQPQHF. The CDR3 DNA reads TGTGCCAGCAGCTTAAAGCCAGACGGAAGAAATCAGCCCCAGCATTTT.